These T cell receptor beta chains were read from a single sample in a study of blood T cell repertoires in COVID-19. Libraries were prepared by immunoSEQ multiplex PCR; TCRdb keeps only in-frame clonotypes and omits some of them. The table records about 140,000 clones, around 90% of them present only once. Sequences were obtained from peripheral blood. These receptors originate from a human donor in a cohort sampled during active COVID-19. Both conserved end residues are part of each CDR3. The order of the fields is D gene, V gene, J gene, clone size, CDR3 protein, CDR3 DNA. A D gene is named only where the DNA matches it firmly. The size entry is marked missing in some rows and otherwise reads once, few, many or a size class.

D gene: TRBD2
V gene: TRBV11-2
J gene: TRBJ2-1
clone size: .
CDR3 protein: CASSTSGGLYNEQFF
CDR3 DNA: TGTGCCAGCAGTACTAGCGGGGGCCTATACAATGAGCAGTTCTTC

D gene: .
V gene: TRBV6-5
J gene: TRBJ2-7
clone size: once
CDR3 protein: CASSYLGGEQYF
CDR3 DNA: TGTGCCAGCAGTTACTTGGGCGGGGAGCAGTACTTC

D gene: TRBD2
V gene: TRBV15
J gene: TRBJ2-1
clone size: .
CDR3 protein: CATSRDRSGSYEQFF
CDR3 DNA: TGTGCCACCAGCAGAGACCGTAGCGGGAGTTATGAGCAGTTCTTC

D gene: .
V gene: TRBV30
J gene: TRBJ2-3
clone size: .
CDR3 protein: CAWSGGDTQYF
CDR3 DNA: TGTGCCTGGAGTGGAGGAGATACGCAGTATTTT

D gene: TRBD2
V gene: TRBV7-9
J gene: TRBJ2-3
clone size: .
CDR3 protein: CASTGGLAGFTDTQYF
CDR3 DNA: TGTGCCAGCACCGGGGGACTAGCGGGTTTCACAGATACGCAGTATTTT

D gene: TRBD1
V gene: TRBV19
J gene: TRBJ1-1
clone size: .
CDR3 protein: CASKGATGTGVEAFF
CDR3 DNA: TGTGCCAGTAAGGGGGCCACCGGGACAGGCGTTGAAGCTTTCTTT

D gene: .
V gene: TRBV9
J gene: TRBJ2-5
clone size: .
CDR3 protein: CASSVGRQNQETQYF
CDR3 DNA: TGTGCCAGCAGCGTAGGCCGACAGAACCAAGAGACCCAGTACTTC

D gene: TRBD1
V gene: TRBV28
J gene: TRBJ1-2
clone size: .
CDR3 protein: CASSLGTGGVMNGYTF
CDR3 DNA: TGTGCCAGCAGTTTGGGGACAGGGGGCGTAATGAATGGCTACACCTTC

D gene: .
V gene: TRBV6-5
J gene: TRBJ2-5
clone size: .
CDR3 protein: CASSSLSGDIQETQYF
CDR3 DNA: TGTGCCAGCAGTTCACTAAGCGGGGACATCCAAGAGACCCAGTACTTC

D gene: .
V gene: TRBV6-6
J gene: TRBJ2-7
clone size: .
CDR3 protein: CASSYRNEQYF
CDR3 DNA: TGTGCCAGCAGTTACCGTAACGAGCAGTACTTC

D gene: .
V gene: TRBV5-1
J gene: TRBJ2-7
clone size: .
CDR3 protein: CASRLQGGGYEQYF
CDR3 DNA: TGCGCCAGCAGATTACAGGGTGGTGGCTACGAGCAGTACTTC

D gene: .
V gene: TRBV28
J gene: TRBJ1-1
clone size: .
CDR3 protein: CASRRSRLNTEAFF
CDR3 DNA: TGTGCCAGCAGGCGTTCACGTTTGAACACTGAAGCTTTCTTT

D gene: .
V gene: TRBV15
J gene: TRBJ1-4
clone size: once
CDR3 protein: CATSRDWAGTNEKLFF
CDR3 DNA: TGTGCCACCAGCAGAGATTGGGCCGGAACTAATGAAAAACTGTTTTTT

D gene: TRBD1
V gene: TRBV3-1/TRBV3-2
J gene: TRBJ2-7
clone size: .
CDR3 protein: CASSPRQGSYEQYF
CDR3 DNA: TGTGCCAGCAGCCCCCGACAGGGTAGCTACGAGCAGTACTTC

D gene: .
V gene: TRBV5-4
J gene: TRBJ1-3
clone size: .
CDR3 protein: CASSLSAQGRNTIYF
CDR3 DNA: TGTGCCAGCAGCTTGTCGGCCCAGGGGAGAAACACCATATATTTT

D gene: TRBD2
V gene: TRBV6-1
J gene: TRBJ2-7
clone size: once
CDR3 protein: CASSEARTSEQYF
CDR3 DNA: TGTGCCAGCAGTGAAGCGAGGACTAGCGAGCAGTACTTC

D gene: .
V gene: TRBV5-6
J gene: TRBJ2-7
clone size: .
CDR3 protein: CASSSEGHGSYEQYF
CDR3 DNA: TGTGCCAGCAGCTCAGAGGGACACGGCTCCTACGAGCAGTACTTC

D gene: TRBD1
V gene: TRBV27
J gene: TRBJ2-7
clone size: .
CDR3 protein: CASRPTGTEFGHYEQYF
CDR3 DNA: TGTGCCAGCAGACCGACAGGGACGGAATTCGGTCACTACGAGCAGTACTTC